Listed below are T cell receptor beta chains from one sample, sequenced in a study of cytomegalovirus exposure and HLA in healthy donors. Data came from immunoSEQ multiplex PCR; TCRdb stores just in-frame clones and leaves some out. The profile shows roughly 120,000 clones, approximately 81% of them singletons. The specimen sequenced was PBMCs. All receptors derive from a woman under 40 in good health and CMV-seronegative. CDR3s include the opening cysteine and the closing phenylalanine or tryptophan. D genes are given only for firm matches. A clone size is listed for some rows: how often the clone was seen (once, few, many), or a class if it is expanded.

TRBD1,TRBV6-6,-,TRBJ2-3,TGTGCCAGCAGTTTTCATACAGGGGGTGGCACAGATACGCAGTATTTT,CASSFHTGGGTDTQYF
-,TRBV7-8,-,TRBJ2-2,TGTGCCAGCAGCCCCATGGGGGCTCCAGTCGGGGAGCTGTTTTTT,CASSPMGAPVGELFF
TRBD1,TRBV7-2,once,TRBJ1-2,TGTGCCAGCAGCCATTCAACCGGGACAGACCTTTCCTATGGCTACACCTTC,CASSHSTGTDLSYGYTF
TRBD1,TRBV6-5,few,TRBJ1-1,TGTGCCAGCAGTCGACAGGGAAACCTGCGTACTGAAGCTTTCTTT,CASSRQGNLRTEAFF
TRBD1,TRBV9,-,TRBJ1-3,TGTGCCAGCAGCCGGGACAGGGTTTTAGGAAACACCATATATTTT,CASSRDRVLGNTIYF
TRBD2,TRBV7-9,once,TRBJ2-7,TGTGCCAGCAGCTTAGCCCAGGGACTAGCGGGCTACGAGCAGTACTTC,CASSLAQGLAGYEQYF
TRBD2,TRBV6-1,few,TRBJ2-5,TGTGCCAGCGTGGGACTAGCGGGAAGAGAGACCCAGTACTTC,CASVGLAGRETQYF
-,TRBV4-2,few,TRBJ1-1,TGTGCCAGCAGCCAAGATTTTGGGGGGGCTGACACTGAAGCTTTCTTT,CASSQDFGGADTEAFF
TRBD1,TRBV6-1,-,TRBJ1-1,TGTGCCAGCAGTCCAACTCAGGGGGGCAACACTGAAGCTTTCTTT,CASSPTQGGNTEAFF
-,TRBV19,-,TRBJ2-4,TGTGCCAGTATTCCACCCCCAACAGGTAACATTCAGTACTTC,CASIPPPTGNIQYF
TRBD1,TRBV6-1,medium-sized,TRBJ2-2,TGTGCCAGCAGTGATCCCGACAGGGGGCACACCGGGGAGCTGTTTTTT,CASSDPDRGHTGELFF
TRBD1,TRBV11-2,-,TRBJ1-5,TGTGCCAGCAGCTTTGGGACAGGGCCTAATCAGCCCCAGCATTTT,CASSFGTGPNQPQHF
TRBD1,TRBV30,few,TRBJ2-1,TGTGCCGGCCACCGACAGGGGAAGGGAGTTGAGCAGTTCTTC,CAGHRQGKGVEQFF
-,TRBV6-1,-,TRBJ1-1,TGTGCCAGCAGGGGGGGTGAAGCTTTCTTT,CASRGGEAFF
-,TRBV4-1,-,TRBJ1-3,TGCGCCAGCAGCCGAGGAGGGCTCGTAGTCTCTGGAAACACCATATATTTT,CASSRGGLVVSGNTIYF
TRBD2,TRBV5-1,-,TRBJ2-2,TGCGCCAGCAGCTTACTACTAGCGCAGAACACCGGGGAGCTGTTTTTT,CASSLLLAQNTGELFF
TRBD2,TRBV15,-,TRBJ2-1,TGTGCCACCAGCAGAGAGGGGCGGGAGAGGAATGAGCAGTTCTTC,CATSREGRERNEQFF
-,TRBV5-8,-,TRBJ2-7,TGTGCCAGCAGCTCTGGATATGGGCCCTCCTACGAGCAGTACTTC,CASSSGYGPSYEQYF